These 2 T cell receptor beta chains originate from one sample sequenced in a study of low-dose radiotherapy and immunotherapy resistance in tumors. Time point described: before trial treatment. TCRs were amplified for approximately 21 PCR cycles with a constant-region primer and V-primer adapter. TCRdb re-called the reads with MiXCR, one entry per CDR3 protein. Found here are tens of thousands of distinct CDR3 sequences, roughly 12% of them singletons; the top ten hold about 6%. Sequencing used PBMCs, obtained before treatment. All receptors come from a female donor with ovarian cancer.

This clonotype was seen at least ten times. The chain has TRBV3-1 and TRBJ1-1; a weak D match, TRBD1 (6 bases). The CDR3 loop spans 15 amino acids. Germline V gene data show CDR1 as LGHDT and CDR2 as YNNKEL (reference sequence). Trimming took 2 bases from V and 1 from J, leaving 11 bases between them. For the CDR3, the DNA is TGTGCCAGCAGCCAATTAGACAGGTGGAACACTGAAGCTTTCTTT. Protein sequence: CASSQLDRWNTEAFF.

The table lists this clonotype with many counts. The V and J genes are TRBV30 and TRBJ2-5; 9 bases align to TRBD1. Germline-derived CDR1 and CDR2 are GTSNPN and SVGIG (reference sequence). The CDR3 contains 16 residues. V shed 2 bases and J 5 bases; nucleotides not matched to a gene: 12. The CDR3 here is CAWSRGRQGGSETQYF. CDR3 nucleotides: TGTGCCTGGAGTAGGGGAAGACAGGGGGGTTCGGAGACCCAGTACTTC.